These T cell receptor beta chains were read from a single sample in a study of glioma-infiltrating T cells after dendritic cell vaccination. Assay used: immunoSEQ multiplex PCR; TCRdb lists only in-frame clones, some missing. The data show about 94,000 clones, with approximately 84% seen just once and approximately 5.5% held by the top ten. The sample was blood, taken after dendritic cell vaccination. The receptor set was obtained from a human donor with glioblastoma. Both conserved end residues are part of each CDR3.

v_gene,CDR3aa
TRBV10-3,CAISERREHNEQFF
TRBV30,CAWSHRVTEAFF
TRBV19,CASTDSSGTGGYYEQYF
TRBV7-9,CASSSTSAGEKLFF
TRBV19,CASSIHRTASGANVLTF
TRBV28,CASSFGGGLYEQYF
TRBV29-1,CSVGLFGRGGSSYNEQFF
TRBV27,CASSFKGLAGGLPYEQYF
TRBV5-1,CASSLTGGDSHGYTF
TRBV10-3,CAISEWPRGEGYTF
TRBV28,CASSAGGTGANYGYTF
TRBV30,CAWSVTERANVLTF
TRBV19,CASSSGGAFFSSEQYF
TRBV6-6,CASTNVRGQETQYF
TRBV5-1,CASSPDQGWDGYTF
TRBV6-1,CASRERFYNEQFF
TRBV5-8,CASSLKGTGRETQYF
TRBV28,CASAIHGRGANYGYTF
TRBV2,CASSDGAFSYEQYF
TRBV28,CASSSAPGTREKTQYF
TRBV27,CASLTSGRVRRQETQYF
TRBV19,CASSPGQDYGYTF
TRBV29-1,CSVRGYTYEQYF
TRBV5-1,CASSLAGLYAAEAFF
TRBV5-6,CASSPTGLLGGTEAFF
TRBV5-1,CASSLAQLAGGHEQYF
TRBV27,CASSLTLQGTAFF
TRBV7-9,CASSSQETQYF
TRBV5-1,CASSSLLARGCQPQHF
TRBV6-6,CASSYSGLAGVEQYF
TRBV5-6,CASSQGFTNEKLFF
TRBV27,CASRGQGIANYGYTF
TRBV5-4,CASSLRGGNEQFF
TRBV30,CAWSVLQARKEQYF
TRBV19,CASSPSGSTDTQYF
TRBV5-1,CASSPEATNEKLFF
TRBV6-6,CASSAKQGAGGQPQHF
TRBV29-1,CSAERGNEQFF
TRBV29-1,CSALTGLSTEAFF
TRBV28,CASSLQGVWNGYTF
TRBV7-9,CASSPPGLAPYEQYF
TRBV5-4,CASSLPGTAHYGYTF
TRBV6-4,CASRPYLGQGTIPGANVLTF